The next 19 T cell receptor beta chains were all read from a single sample in a study of T cell changes during pregnancy in multiple sclerosis. Sequenced by immunoSEQ multiplex PCR; TCRdb stores in-frame clones only, minus some. Among about 57,000 clones listed, about 90% were seen once. Source: CD4+ T cells from peripheral blood mononuclear cells, taken in the second trimester of pregnancy. The receptor set was obtained from a female donor with multiple sclerosis, enrolled in a pregnancy study.

A few counts support this clone. The chain joins TRBV30 to TRBJ1-1; TRBD1 aligns across 8 bases. Germline CDR1 GTSNPN, CDR2 SVGIG (reference sequence). Unmatched junction bases numbered 3, after V lost 0 bases and J lost 3 bases. The CDR3 has 14 amino acids. The CDR3 here is CAWSVTQGDTEAFF. Here the CDR3 DNA reads TGTGCCTGGAGTGTAACACAGGGGGACACTGAAGCTTTCTTT.

DNA for the CDR3: TGTGCCAGCAGTGAGGGGAAGGGAGGTTCCTCAAGTGAGCAGTTCTTC. Protein: CASSEGKGGSSSEQFF. This sequence joins TRBV4-2 and TRBJ2-1; TRBD2 might be the D (6 bases). The CDR3 runs to 16 residues. Per germline, CDR1 LGHNA and CDR2 YNFKEQ. The V end was cut by 6 bases, the J end by 9 bases, with 24 bases between.

CDR3 region: CASSSGLAETYEQYF. CDR3 coding DNA: TGTGCCAGCAGTTCTGGACTAGCGGAAACCTACGAGCAGTACTTC. The rearrangement links TRBV2 to TRBJ2-7; the match to TRBD2 covers 10 bases. The germline V gene has CDR1 SNHLY and CDR2 FYNNEI. The ends lost 5 bases at V and 2 bases at J; junction bases unmatched: 6. CDR3 length equals 15 residues.

The chain joins TRBV2 to TRBJ1-4; D possibly corresponds to TRBD1 (5 bases). V was shortened by 2 bases and J by 4 bases, with 11 bases between the two germline ends. Per the germline V gene, CDR1 is SNHLY and CDR2 is FYNNEI. The CDR3 runs to 15 residues. The CDR3, as DNA: TGTGCCAGCAGTGAAAGGAGGGGACGTAATGAAAAACTGTTTTTT. Protein sequence: CASSERRGRNEKLFF.

The J gene is TRBJ1-6, the V gene TRBV5-4, with 8 bases matching TRBD1. The junction had 1 base not matched to a gene; V was cut back by 4 bases and J by 1 base. Germline CDR1 and CDR2: SGHNT and YYREEE (reference sequence). The CDR3 covers 15 residues. The CDR3 nucleotides read TGTGCCAGCAGCGGGGACAGGTCCTATAATTCACCCCTCCACTTT. It is translated as CASSGDRSYNSPLHF.

V gene TRBV27 combines with J gene TRBJ2-6; D is ambiguous. CDR3 length: 15 amino acids. The V gene lost 4 bases and the J gene lost 1 base, with 8 bases spanning the gap. Germline CDR1 is MNHEY and CDR2 is SMNVEV (reference sequence). This chain's CDR3 is CASSSPYSGANVLTF. CDR3 sequence (DNA): TGTGCCAGCAGTTCCCCGTATTCTGGGGCCAACGTCCTGACTTTC.

CDR3 coding DNA: TGTGCCAGCAGCTTTAGTCTAGCGGGGGGGCCGGCCTCCAATGAGCAGTTCTTC. Residues: CASSFSLAGGPASNEQFF. The chain recombines TRBV7-2 with TRBJ2-1, with 12 bases matching TRBD2. Germline CDR1 is SGHTA and CDR2 is FQGNSA. V dropped 3 bases and J dropped 6; count of bases not matched to a gene: 12. The CDR3 runs to 18 residues.

This chain joins TRBV19 and TRBJ2-1; 10 bases are a match to TRBD1. The CDR3 sequence is 16 residues long. Per germline, CDR1 LNHDA and CDR2 SQIVND (reference sequence). After removal of 3 bases from V and 2 bases from J, the junction contained 4 bases not matched to a gene. CDR3 loop: CASSMTGQGPYNEQFF. The CDR3 bases are TGTGCCAGTAGTATGACGGGACAGGGGCCCTACAATGAGCAGTTCTTC. Full variable domain (remainder filled in from reference TRBV19 and TRBJ2-1): DGGITQSPKYLFRKEGQNVTLSCEQNLNHDAMYWYRQDPGQGLRLIYYSQIVNDFQKGDIAEGYSVSREKKESFPLTVTSAQKNPTAFYLCASSMTGQGPYNEQFFGPGTRLTVL.

The V call is TRBV6-5, the J call TRBJ2-1; D is perhaps TRBD1 (5 bases). Trimming removed 6 bases from V and 1 base from J, with 10 bases in between. The germline V gene encodes CDR1 MNHEY and CDR2 SVGAGI. The CDR3 spans 14 residues. This CDR3 is CASSDSDSYNEQFF. CDR3 sequence (DNA): TGTGCCAGCAGCGACAGTGATTCCTACAATGAGCAGTTCTTC.

The V call is TRBV18, the J call TRBJ1-5; the D is unclear. Germline CDR1 KGHSH, CDR2 LQKENI. CDR3 length: 12 amino acids. Trimming pared 4 bases from V and 4 bases from J, leaving 5 bases between. DNA for the CDR3: TGTGCCAGCTCACTTCCTAATCAGCCCCAGCATTTT. It is translated as CASSLPNQPQHF.

The chain is built from TRBV7-9 and TRBJ2-7, with 9 bases aligning to TRBD1. The germline V gene has CDR1 SEHNR and CDR2 FQNEAQ (reference sequence). Germline trimming cut 1 base from V and 6 bases from J; bases unmatched to any gene: 1. The CDR3 runs 13 residues. CDR3 DNA sequence: TGTGCCAGCAGCTTAGGGACAGGGGCCGAGCAGTACTTC. Translation: CASSLGTGAEQYF.

This clone was seen a single time. J is TRBJ2-5 and V is TRBV28; D might be TRBD2 (7 bases). V lost 6 bases and J 3 bases, leaving 11 bases between the germline ends. The CDR3 is 13 amino acids. Germline V CDR1 and CDR2: MDHEN, SYDVKM. CDR3 bases: TGTGCCAGCAGCCAGGGGAGGGAAGAGACCCAGTACTTC. Residues: CASSQGREETQYF. The complete variable domain, with remaining parts taken from reference TRBV28 and TRBJ2-5, reads DVKVTQSSRYLVKRTGEKVFLECVQDMDHENMFWYRQDPGLGLRLIYFSYDVKMKEKGDIPEGYSVSREKKERFSLILESASTNQTSMYLCASSQGREETQYFGPGTRLLVL.

The chain recombines TRBV5-1 with TRBJ2-2; the D gene is possibly TRBD1 (5 bases). V was shortened by 4 bases and J by 1 base, with 11 bases between the two germline ends. The CDR3 is 15 amino acids. Germline V gene sequence: CDR1 SGHRS, CDR2 YFSETQ. The CDR3 loop reads CASSPSQGNTGELFF. DNA for the CDR3: TGCGCCAGCAGCCCCAGTCAGGGGAACACCGGGGAGCTGTTTTTT. Together with reference TRBV5-1 and TRBJ2-2, the CDR3 gives the full variable domain: KAGVTQTPRYLIKTRGQQVTLSCSPISGHRSVSWYQQTPGQGLQFLFEYFSETQRNKGNFPGRFSGRQFSNSRSEMNVSTLELGDSALYLCASSPSQGNTGELFFGEGSRLTVL.

This clone was seen a single time. This chain connects TRBV14 to TRBJ2-4; tentative D call: TRBD2 (5 bases). This CDR3 comprises 16 residues. Germline V lookup: CDR1 SGHDN, CDR2 FVKESK. V shed 0 bases and J shed 0 bases, with 9 bases lying between them. CDR3 protein: CASSQEEGLAKNIQYF. For the CDR3, the DNA is TGTGCCAGCAGCCAAGAAGAGGGTTTAGCCAAAAACATTCAGTACTTC.

The chain links TRBV19 to TRBJ2-7, with 9 nucleotides matching TRBD1. Germline CDR1 and CDR2: LNHDA and SQIVND (reference sequence). V lost 6 bases to trimming and J lost 2 bases; unmatched junction nucleotides: 8. The CDR3 spans 15 residues. The CDR3 DNA reads as TGTGCCAGTAGGGACGCCGGGACAGGGACCTACGAGCAGTACTTC. The encoded protein is CASRDAGTGTYEQYF.

The V call is TRBV7-3, the J call TRBJ2-5, with 8 bases fitting TRBD2. Germline V lookup: CDR1 SGHTA, CDR2 FQGTGA. The J segment lost 4 bases and the V segment lost 6 bases, leaving 4 bases of the junction unmatched. This CDR3 has 13 residues. CDR3 sequence: CASSLSGRETQYF. DNA for the CDR3: TGTGCCAGCAGTTTGAGCGGGAGAGAGACCCAGTACTTC.

The rearrangement joins TRBV2 to TRBJ1-1, with 8 nucleotides matching TRBD1. Germline V gene lookup returns CDR1 SNHLY and CDR2 FYNNEI. This CDR3 has 13 residues. The V segment lost 6 bases and the J segment 4 bases; nucleotides outside the gene matches: 4. The CDR3 DNA reads as TGTGCCAGCAGGTCACAGGGGGGCACTGAAGCTTTCTTT. As protein: CASRSQGGTEAFF.

The chain links TRBV9 to TRBJ1-2; D is perhaps TRBD1 (6 bases). The CDR3 is 14 residues long. Trimming removed 4 bases from V and 7 bases from J, with 17 bases in between. Per germline, CDR1 SGDLS and CDR2 YYNGEE. The CDR3: CASSYRERDGGYTF. The CDR3 DNA follows: TGTGCCAGCAGCTACAGGGAGAGGGACGGTGGCTACACCTTC.

The rearrangement links TRBV20-1 to TRBJ1-2, with D perhaps matching TRBD1 (6 bases). CDR1 and CDR2 from the germline V gene are DFQATT and SNEGSKA (reference sequence). With 5 bases removed from V and 8 bases from J, the gap between germline ends came to 12 bases. The CDR3 length is 11 residues. The CDR3 DNA reads as TGCAGTGCTCCCCACAGGGACGGCTACACCTTC. Amino acids: CSAPHRDGYTF.